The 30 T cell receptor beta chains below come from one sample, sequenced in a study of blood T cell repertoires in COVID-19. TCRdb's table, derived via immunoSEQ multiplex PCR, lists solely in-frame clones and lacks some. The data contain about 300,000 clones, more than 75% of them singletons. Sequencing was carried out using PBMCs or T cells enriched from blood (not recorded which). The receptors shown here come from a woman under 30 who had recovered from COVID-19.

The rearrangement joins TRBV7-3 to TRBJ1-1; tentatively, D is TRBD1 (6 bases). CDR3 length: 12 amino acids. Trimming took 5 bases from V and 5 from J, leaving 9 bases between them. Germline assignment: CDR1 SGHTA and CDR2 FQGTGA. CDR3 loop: CASSKTGTEAFF. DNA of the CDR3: TGTGCCAGCAGCAAAACAGGGACTGAAGCTTTCTTT.

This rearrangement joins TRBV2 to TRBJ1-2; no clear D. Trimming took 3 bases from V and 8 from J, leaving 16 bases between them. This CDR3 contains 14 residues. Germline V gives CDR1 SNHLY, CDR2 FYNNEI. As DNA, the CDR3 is TGTGCCAGCAGTGACCCTCGGGCGGGAGGAGGCTACACCTTC. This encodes CASSDPRAGGGYTF.

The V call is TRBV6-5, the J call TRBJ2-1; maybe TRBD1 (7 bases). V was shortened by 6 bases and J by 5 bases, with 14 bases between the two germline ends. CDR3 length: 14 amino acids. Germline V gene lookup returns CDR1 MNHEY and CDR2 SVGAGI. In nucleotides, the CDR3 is TGTGCCAGCAGCAGGGGGGCTCGGAACAATGAGCAGTTCTTC. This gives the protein CASSRGARNNEQFF.

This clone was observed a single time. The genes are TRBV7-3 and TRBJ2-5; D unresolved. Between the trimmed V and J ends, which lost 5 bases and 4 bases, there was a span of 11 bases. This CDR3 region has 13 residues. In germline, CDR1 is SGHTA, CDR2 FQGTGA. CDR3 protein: CASSRSESETQYF. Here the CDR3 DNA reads TGTGCCAGCAGCCGGAGTGAGTCAGAGACCCAGTACTTC.

This CDR3 reads CASSYRSNTEAFF. The CDR3, as DNA: TGTGCCAGCAGTTACAGATCGAACACTGAAGCTTTCTTT. The genes are TRBV28 and TRBJ1-1, with D unclear. CDR1 MDHEN and CDR2 SYDVKM come from the germline V gene. The CDR3 runs 13 residues. Trimming left V 4 bases short and J 1 base short, with 7 bases between.

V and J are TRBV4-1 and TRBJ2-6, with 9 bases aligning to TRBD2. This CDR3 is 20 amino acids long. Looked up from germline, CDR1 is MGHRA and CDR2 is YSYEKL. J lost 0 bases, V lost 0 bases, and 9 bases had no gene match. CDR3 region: CASSQDPPLAGTSGANVLTF. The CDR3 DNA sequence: TGCGCCAGCAGCCAAGACCCCCCGCTAGCGGGGACCTCTGGGGCCAACGTCCTGACTTTC.

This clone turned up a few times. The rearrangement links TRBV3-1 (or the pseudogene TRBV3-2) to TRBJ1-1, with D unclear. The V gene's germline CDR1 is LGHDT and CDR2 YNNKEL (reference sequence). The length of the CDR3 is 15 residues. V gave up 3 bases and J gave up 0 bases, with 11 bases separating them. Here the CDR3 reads CASSQGSSLNTEAFF. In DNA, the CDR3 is TGTGCCAGCAGCCAGGGCAGTAGTCTGAACACTGAAGCTTTCTTT.

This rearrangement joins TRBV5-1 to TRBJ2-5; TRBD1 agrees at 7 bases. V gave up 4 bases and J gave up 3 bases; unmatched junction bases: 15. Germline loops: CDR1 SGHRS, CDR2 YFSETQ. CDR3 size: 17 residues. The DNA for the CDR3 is TGCGCCAGCAGCAGAACTCCGGGGACAGTCCTAAAAGAGACCCAGTACTTC. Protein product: CASSRTPGTVLKETQYF.

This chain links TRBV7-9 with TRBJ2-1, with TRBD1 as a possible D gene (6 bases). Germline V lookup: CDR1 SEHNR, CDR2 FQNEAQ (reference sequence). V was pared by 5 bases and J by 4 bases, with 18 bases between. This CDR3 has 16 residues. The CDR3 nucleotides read TGTGCCAGCAGCCCTTCTTGGGACAAGAGGTACAATGAGCAGTTCTTC. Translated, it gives CASSPSWDKRYNEQFF.

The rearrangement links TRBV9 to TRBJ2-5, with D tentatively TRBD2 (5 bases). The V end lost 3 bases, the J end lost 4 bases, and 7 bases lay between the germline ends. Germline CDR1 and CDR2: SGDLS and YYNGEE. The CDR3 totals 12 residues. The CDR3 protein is CASSAEGETQYF. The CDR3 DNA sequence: TGTGCCAGCAGCGCCGAGGGAGAGACCCAGTACTTC.

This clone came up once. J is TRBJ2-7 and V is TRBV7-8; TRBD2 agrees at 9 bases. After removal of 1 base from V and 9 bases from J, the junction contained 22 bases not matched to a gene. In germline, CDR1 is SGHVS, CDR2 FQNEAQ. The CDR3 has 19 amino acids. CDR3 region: CASSLEISGGQPTNSGQYF. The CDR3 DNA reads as TGTGCCAGCAGCTTAGAAATAAGCGGGGGGCAACCTACGAATTCGGGGCAGTACTTC. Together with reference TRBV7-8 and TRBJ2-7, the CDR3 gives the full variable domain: GAGVSQSPRYKVAKRGQDVALRCDPISGHVSLFWYQQALGQGPEFLTYFQNEAQLDKSGLPSDRFFAERPEGSVSTLKIQRTQQEDSAVYLCASSLEISGGQPTNSGQYFGPGTRLTVT.

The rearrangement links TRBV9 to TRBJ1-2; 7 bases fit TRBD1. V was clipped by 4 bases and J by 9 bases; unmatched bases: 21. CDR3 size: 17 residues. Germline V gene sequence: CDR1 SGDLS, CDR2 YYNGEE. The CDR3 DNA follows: TGTGCCAGCAGCTCATATGATGGGTTCGGGACAGATCTCCGCTACACCTTC. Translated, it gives CASSSYDGFGTDLRYTF.

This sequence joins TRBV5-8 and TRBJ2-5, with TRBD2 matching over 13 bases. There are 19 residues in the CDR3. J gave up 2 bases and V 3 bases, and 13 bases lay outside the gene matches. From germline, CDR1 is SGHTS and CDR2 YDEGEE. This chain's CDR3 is CASSYGGTSGIRWQETQYF. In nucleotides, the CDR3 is TGTGCCAGCAGCTATGGGGGGACTAGCGGGATAAGGTGGCAAGAGACCCAGTACTTC.

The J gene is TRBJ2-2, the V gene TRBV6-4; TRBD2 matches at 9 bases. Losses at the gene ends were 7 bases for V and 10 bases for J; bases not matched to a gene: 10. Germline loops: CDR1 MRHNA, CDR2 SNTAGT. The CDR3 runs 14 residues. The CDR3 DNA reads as TGTGCCAGCAAAATCGAGCGGGAGGCTTCGGAGCTGTTTTTT. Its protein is CASKIEREASELFF.

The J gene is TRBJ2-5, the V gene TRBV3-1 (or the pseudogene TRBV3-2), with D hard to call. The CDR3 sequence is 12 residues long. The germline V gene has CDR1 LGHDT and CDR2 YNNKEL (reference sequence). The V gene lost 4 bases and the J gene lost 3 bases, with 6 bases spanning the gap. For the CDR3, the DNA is TGTGCCAGCAGCCTTTCCGAAGAGACCCAGTACTTC. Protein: CASSLSEETQYF.

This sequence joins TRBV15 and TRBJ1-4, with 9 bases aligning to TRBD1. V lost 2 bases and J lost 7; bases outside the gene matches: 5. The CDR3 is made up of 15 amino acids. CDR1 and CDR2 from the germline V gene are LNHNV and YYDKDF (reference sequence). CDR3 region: CATSRLGQGVEKLFF. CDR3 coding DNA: TGTGCCACCAGCAGATTGGGACAGGGAGTTGAAAAACTGTTTTTT.

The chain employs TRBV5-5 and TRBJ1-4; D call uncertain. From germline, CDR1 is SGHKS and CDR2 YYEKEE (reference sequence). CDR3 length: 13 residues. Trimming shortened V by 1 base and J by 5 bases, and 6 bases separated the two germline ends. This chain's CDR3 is CASSLLQNEKLFF. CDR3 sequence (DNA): TGTGCCAGCAGCTTGTTACAGAATGAAAAACTGTTTTTT.

For the CDR3, the DNA is TGCGCCAGCTATTCTTCGACAGGGGGCACTGAAGCTTTCTTT. It codes for CASYSSTGGTEAFF. The chain has TRBV5-1 and TRBJ1-1, with 9 bases fitting TRBD1. Unmatched junction bases numbered 8, after V lost 7 bases and J lost 4 bases. The CDR3 has 14 residues. Germline V gives CDR1 SGHRS, CDR2 YFSETQ.

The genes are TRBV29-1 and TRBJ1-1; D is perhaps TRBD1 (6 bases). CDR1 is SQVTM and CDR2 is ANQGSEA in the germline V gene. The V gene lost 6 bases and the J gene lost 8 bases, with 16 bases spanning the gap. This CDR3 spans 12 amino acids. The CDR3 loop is CSVTGQTPEAFF. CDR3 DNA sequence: TGCAGCGTCACTGGACAGACACCAGAAGCTTTCTTT.

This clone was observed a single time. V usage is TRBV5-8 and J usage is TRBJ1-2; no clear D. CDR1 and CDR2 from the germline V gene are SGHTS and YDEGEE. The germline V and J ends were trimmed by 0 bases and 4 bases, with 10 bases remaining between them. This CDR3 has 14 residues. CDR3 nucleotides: TGTGCCAGCAGCTTGGGGGCAGGTCCCTATGGCTACACCTTC. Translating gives CASSLGAGPYGYTF. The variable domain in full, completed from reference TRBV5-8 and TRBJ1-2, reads EAGVTQSPTHLIKTRGQQATLRCSPISGHTSVYWYQQALGLGLQFLLWYDEGEERNRGNFPPRFSGRQFPNYSSELNVNALELEDSALYLCASSLGAGPYGYTFGSGTRLTVV.

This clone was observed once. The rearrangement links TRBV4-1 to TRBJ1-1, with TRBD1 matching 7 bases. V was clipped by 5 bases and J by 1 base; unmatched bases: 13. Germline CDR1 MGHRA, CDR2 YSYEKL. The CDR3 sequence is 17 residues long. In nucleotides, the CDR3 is TGCGCCAGCAGCGTACCGGGACAGCGAAAGGAGAACACTGAAGCTTTCTTT. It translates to CASSVPGQRKENTEAFF.

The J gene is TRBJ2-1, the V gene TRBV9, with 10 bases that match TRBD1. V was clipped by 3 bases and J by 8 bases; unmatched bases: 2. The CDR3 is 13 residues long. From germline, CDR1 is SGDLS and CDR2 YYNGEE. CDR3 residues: CASSGGTGDEQFF. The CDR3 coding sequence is TGTGCCAGCAGCGGGGGGACAGGGGATGAGCAGTTCTTC.

CDR3 bases: TGCGCCAGCAGCCGCGGGACAGCCACCGACACTGAAGCTTTCTTT. This encodes CASSRGTATDTEAFF. The J gene is TRBJ1-1, the V gene TRBV5-1, with 7 bases identical to TRBD1. CDR3 length: 15 residues. V trimming: 4 bases; J trimming: 3 bases; junction bases outside the gene matches: 9. Germline assignment: CDR1 SGHRS and CDR2 YFSETQ.

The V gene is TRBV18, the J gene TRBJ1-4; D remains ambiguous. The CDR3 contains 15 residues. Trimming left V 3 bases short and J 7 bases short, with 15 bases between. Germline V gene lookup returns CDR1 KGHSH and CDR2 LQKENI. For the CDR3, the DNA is TGTGCCAGCTCACCGCGTGACGGGAGTGGTGAAAAACTGTTTTTT. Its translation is CASSPRDGSGEKLFF.

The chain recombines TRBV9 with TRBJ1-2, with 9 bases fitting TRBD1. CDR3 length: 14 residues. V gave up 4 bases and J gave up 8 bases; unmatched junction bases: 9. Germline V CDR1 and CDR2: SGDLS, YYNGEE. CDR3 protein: CASSQNRGLGGYTF. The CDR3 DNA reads TGTGCCAGCAGCCAAAACAGGGGGCTGGGGGGCTACACCTTC.

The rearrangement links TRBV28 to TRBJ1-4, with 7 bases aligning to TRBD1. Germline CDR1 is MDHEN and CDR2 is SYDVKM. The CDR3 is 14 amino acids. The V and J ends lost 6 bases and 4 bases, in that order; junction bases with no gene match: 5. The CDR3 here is CASSTGANNEKLFF. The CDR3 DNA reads TGTGCCAGCAGCACAGGGGCGAATAATGAAAAACTGTTTTTT.

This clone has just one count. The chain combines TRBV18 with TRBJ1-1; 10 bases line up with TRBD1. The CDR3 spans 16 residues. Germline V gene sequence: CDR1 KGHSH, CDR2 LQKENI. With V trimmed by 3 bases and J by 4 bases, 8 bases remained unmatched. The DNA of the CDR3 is TGTGCCAGCTCACCTAGGACAGGGGGAGTTTCCACTGAAGCTTTCTTT. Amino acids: CASSPRTGGVSTEAFF.

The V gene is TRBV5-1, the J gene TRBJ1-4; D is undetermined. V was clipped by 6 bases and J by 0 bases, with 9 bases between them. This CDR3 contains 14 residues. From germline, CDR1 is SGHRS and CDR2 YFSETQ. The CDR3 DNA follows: TGCGCCAGCACAGACACCTCAACTAATGAAAAACTGTTTTTT. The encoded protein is CASTDTSTNEKLFF. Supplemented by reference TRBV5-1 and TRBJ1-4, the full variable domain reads KAGVTQTPRYLIKTRGQQVTLSCSPISGHRSVSWYQQTPGQGLQFLFEYFSETQRNKGNFPGRFSGRQFSNSRSEMNVSTLELGDSALYLCASTDTSTNEKLFFGSGTQLSVL.

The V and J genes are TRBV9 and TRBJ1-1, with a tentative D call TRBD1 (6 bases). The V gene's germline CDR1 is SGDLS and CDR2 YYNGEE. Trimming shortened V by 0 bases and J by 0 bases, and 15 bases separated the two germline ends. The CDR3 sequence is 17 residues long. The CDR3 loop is CASSVEGHLGMNTEAFF. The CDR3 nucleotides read TGTGCCAGCAGCGTAGAGGGACACCTAGGGATGAACACTGAAGCTTTCTTT.

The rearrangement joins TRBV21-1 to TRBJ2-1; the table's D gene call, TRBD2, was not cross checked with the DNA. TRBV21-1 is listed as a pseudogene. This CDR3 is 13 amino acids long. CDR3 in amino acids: CASSPVEGDEQFF. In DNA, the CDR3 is TGTGCCAGCAGCCCGGTGGAGGGCGATGAGCAGTTCTTC.